This TCR beta chain was found in a study of CD8 T cells in ankylosing spondylitis. General study points: Ankylosing spondylitis blood appeared to be characterized by a TCR beta motif of under ten highly homologous variants.

This clonotype was seen at least ten times. Antigen unknown. TCRdb analysed the 5' RACE reads with MiXCR anew, one entry per CDR3 protein. The table includes around 230,000 distinct CDR3 sequences, 7.5% to 9% detected once. V dropped 6 bases and J dropped 5 bases, with 20 bases sitting between them. The CDR3 runs to 15 residues. The germline V gene encodes CDR1 SGHRS and CDR2 YFSETQ. Sample: blood, either unsorted or a sorted T cell fraction (not recorded which). The receptor was isolated from a male donor with ankylosing spondylitis or in good health (not recorded which). The chain joins TRBV5-1 to TRBJ2-5, with D perhaps matching TRBD1 (5 bases). CDR3 nucleotide sequence: TGCGCCAGCAAGTCTATGCTTACCAGACAGGAGACCCAGTACTTC. It codes for CASKSMLTRQETQYF.